This T cell receptor beta chain was captured in a study of shared clonotypes between healthy human individuals. This CDR3 has 11 amino acids. Germline V gene sequence: CDR1 SGHAT, CDR2 FQNNGV. Trimming stripped 1 base from V and 6 bases from J, with 4 bases between. The protocol was immunoSEQ multiplex PCR, while the TCRdb copy is restricted to in-frame clones and leaves out a portion. The data contain 2 million or so clones, roughly 96% of them singletons. This chain joins TRBV11-2 and TRBJ2-7; no firm D call. Material: naive CD4+ T cells sorted from blood. Subset here: CD45RA+ positively selected. The source of this sequence is a man between 18 and 35 years old in good health. CDR3 in amino acids: CASSLGSEQYF. The CDR3 region has the DNA TGTGCCAGCAGCTTAGGAAGCGAGCAGTACTTC.